These 29 T cell receptor beta chains originate from one sample sequenced in a study of T-cell reconstitution after alpha-beta-depleted transplantation in children. During its preparation, the TCRbeta library received unique molecular identifiers. TCRdb reanalysed the PCR reads using MiXCR and keeps one entry per CDR3 protein. Of about 580,000 distinct CDR3 sequences listed, approximately 30% were seen once; the top ten hold 36%. The specimen was PBMCs, collected before TCRalphabeta/CD19-depleted stem cell transplant. These receptors were obtained from a boy under two years old with Wiskott-Aldrich syndrome, due to receive a stem cell transplant.

The V call is TRBV5-1, the J call TRBJ1-1; 7 nucleotides line up with TRBD1. CDR1 is SGHRS and CDR2 is YFSETQ in the germline V gene. The CDR3 spans 14 residues. The V gene end was trimmed by 3 bases and the J gene end by 6 bases; junction bases not matched to a gene: 8. For the CDR3, the DNA is TGCGCCAGCAGCTCGACAGGGCTTGGCCCTGAAGCTTTCTTT. Its protein is CASSSTGLGPEAFF.

This chain links TRBV12-3 or TRBV12-4 with TRBJ1-1; no firm D call. The V and J ends lost 5 bases and 1 base respectively, with 8 bases between them. CDR3 length equals 13 residues. In DNA form, the CDR3 reads TGTGCCAGCAGTATCCGACAGAACACTGAAGCTTTCTTT. Translating it yields CASSIRQNTEAFF.

The rearrangement links TRBV7-8 to TRBJ2-5, with D tentatively TRBD1 or TRBD2 (5 bases each). Trimming removed 1 base from V and 4 bases from J, with 7 bases in between. The germline V gene has CDR1 SGHVS and CDR2 FQNEAQ. CDR3 size: 13 residues. In DNA form, the CDR3 reads TGTGCCAGCAGCTTAGATGGGGGAGAGACCCAGTACTTC. Translating it yields CASSLDGGETQYF. Drawing the rest from reference TRBV7-8 and TRBJ2-5, the complete variable domain is GAGVSQSPRYKVAKRGQDVALRCDPISGHVSLFWYQQALGQGPEFLTYFQNEAQLDKSGLPSDRFFAERPEGSVSTLKIQRTQQEDSAVYLCASSLDGGETQYFGPGTRLLVL.

The chain has TRBV20-1 and TRBJ2-3; D is unclear. Germline lookup yields CDR1 DFQATT and CDR2 SNEGSKA (reference sequence). Trimming cost V 5 bases and J 4 bases, with 16 bases left between them. This CDR3 comprises 14 residues. Here the CDR3 reads CSARPGPWADTQYF. CDR3 sequence (DNA): TGCAGTGCTCGACCCGGACCGTGGGCAGATACGCAGTATTTT.

This clonotype was counted a few times. This chain uses TRBV20-1 with TRBJ2-7; a weak D match, TRBD2 (5 bases). Germline V lookup: CDR1 DFQATT, CDR2 SNEGSKA (reference sequence). CDR3 size: 13 residues. Deletions cut 1 base from V and 3 bases from J, with 10 bases between. The CDR3 DNA follows: TGCAGTGCTAGAGTGAGGGATGTCTACGAGCAGTACTTC. This encodes CSARVRDVYEQYF.

This clonotype was recorded many times. V and J are TRBV7-2 and TRBJ2-4; 9 bases are a match to TRBD2. The CDR3 is made up of 16 amino acids. CDR1 and CDR2 (germline): SGHTA, FQGNSA. V shed 4 bases, J shed 1 base, and the junction held 5 bases outside the gene matches. CDR3 residues: CASSSLAGVAKNIQYF. CDR3 in DNA: TGTGCCAGCAGCTCATTAGCGGGAGTGGCCAAAAACATTCAGTACTTC.

The chain recombines TRBV12-3 or TRBV12-4 with TRBJ1-2; TRBD1 aligns across 9 bases. The V gene end was trimmed by 8 bases and the J gene end by 4 bases; junction bases not matched to a gene: 11. This CDR3 has 15 amino acids. The CDR3 region has the DNA TGTGCCAGCGGAAAACAGGGGGCCCAGAGCTATGGCTACACCTTC. Its protein product is CASGKQGAQSYGYTF.

This rearrangement joins TRBV12-3 or TRBV12-4 to TRBJ2-1, with no clear D. The V end lost 6 bases, the J end lost 9 bases, and 12 bases lay between the germline ends. The CDR3 is 12 amino acids. CDR3: CASRVIRSEQFF. The CDR3 DNA reads as TGTGCCAGCAGGGTCATTCGGTCTGAGCAGTTCTTC.

The V gene is TRBV9, the J gene TRBJ2-1, with a tentative D call TRBD1 (5 bases). Between the trimmed V and J ends, which lost 2 bases and 2 bases, there was a span of 14 bases. From germline, CDR1 is SGDLS and CDR2 YYNGEE. The CDR3 sequence is 16 residues long. The CDR3 protein is CASSVPGHPPYNEQFF. In nucleotides, the CDR3 is TGTGCCAGCAGCGTGCCAGGACATCCTCCCTACAATGAGCAGTTCTTC.

The chain employs TRBV12-3 or TRBV12-4 and TRBJ2-1, with D maybe TRBD2 (6 bases). The CDR3 totals 14 residues. V lost 5 bases and J lost 5, with 13 bases in between. The chain's CDR3 is CASSPGTVDNEQFF. CDR3 sequence (DNA): TGTGCCAGCAGTCCCGGGACTGTTGACAATGAGCAGTTCTTC.

The J gene is TRBJ2-5, the V gene TRBV10-2; D remains unclear. The V end lost 2 bases, the J end lost 1 base, and 2 bases lay between the germline ends. The CDR3 contains 12 residues. Germline V CDR1 and CDR2: WSHSY, SAAADI. The CDR3, as DNA: TGCGCCAGCAGTGAGGTCCAAGAGACCCAGTACTTC. Amino acid sequence: CASSEVQETQYF.

The rearrangement uses TRBV27 and TRBJ2-7, with TRBD2 matching over 9 bases. The V segment lost 1 base and the J segment 4 bases; nucleotides outside the gene matches: 8. This CDR3 contains 16 residues. Germline CDR1 reads MNHEY; CDR2 reads SMNVEV (reference sequence). In DNA, the CDR3 is TGTGCCAGCAGTTTATTGGCGGGAGGGGCCTATTACGAGCAGTACTTC. Translated, it gives CASSLLAGGAYYEQYF.

The J gene is TRBJ2-3, the V gene TRBV5-1; D is unclear. The CDR3 covers 18 residues. V lost 1 base, J lost 6 bases, and 24 bases lay in between. Germline CDR1 SGHRS, CDR2 YFSETQ. The chain's CDR3 is CASSLNTLNHLNLDTQYF. The CDR3 DNA reads TGCGCCAGCAGCTTGAATACCCTTAATCACCTTAACTTGGATACGCAGTATTTT. Combining the CDR3 with reference TRBV5-1 and TRBJ2-3 gives the whole variable domain KAGVTQTPRYLIKTRGQQVTLSCSPISGHRSVSWYQQTPGQGLQFLFEYFSETQRNKGNFPGRFSGRQFSNSRSEMNVSTLELGDSALYLCASSLNTLNHLNLDTQYFGPGTRLTVL.

This sequence joins TRBV5-1 and TRBJ2-3; D gene uncertain. Trimming pared 1 base from V and 5 bases from J, leaving 8 bases between. CDR3 length: 13 residues. Germline V gene sequence: CDR1 SGHRS, CDR2 YFSETQ. Written as DNA, the CDR3 is TGCGCCAGCAGCTTGATTCAGAAAGATACGCAGTATTTT. The encoded protein is CASSLIQKDTQYF.

In this sample, this clonotype turned up a few times. The V call is TRBV28, the J call TRBJ2-1, with D possibly matching TRBD1 (6 bases). Trimming shortened V by 6 bases and J by 4 bases, and 13 bases separated the two germline ends. The CDR3 runs to 14 residues. Germline V CDR1 and CDR2: MDHEN, SYDVKM. The CDR3 nucleotides are TGTGCCAGCAGCGAGGACAGAACTTACAATGAGCAGTTCTTC. Protein product: CASSEDRTYNEQFF.

The chain employs TRBV6-5 and TRBJ2-7, with TRBD2 identical over 7 bases. Germline V gives CDR1 MNHEY, CDR2 SVGAGI. V trimming: 2 bases; J trimming: 4 bases; junction bases outside the gene matches: 11. The CDR3 length is 16 residues. CDR3 sequence: CASSYSLAEAGYEQYF. The CDR3 DNA reads as TGTGCCAGCAGTTACAGCCTAGCGGAAGCGGGGTACGAGCAGTACTTC.

The J gene is TRBJ2-3, the V gene TRBV12-3 or TRBV12-4, with 8 bases that match TRBD1. Unmatched junction bases numbered 5, after V lost 6 bases and J lost 6 bases. The length of the CDR3 is 13 residues. In DNA, the CDR3 is TGTGCCAGCAGAATCAGGGGGCAGGATACGCAGTATTTT. It codes for CASRIRGQDTQYF.

This clonotype has just one count. The V gene is TRBV6-5, the J gene TRBJ1-5, with 7 bases identical to TRBD1. V trimming: 1 base; J trimming: 2 bases; junction bases outside the gene matches: 5. Germline CDR1 reads MNHEY; CDR2 reads SVGAGI. This CDR3 spans 16 amino acids. The CDR3 DNA reads as TGTGCCAGCAGTTACTTAACAGGGGTAGGCAATCAGCCCCAGCATTTT. Translated, it gives CASSYLTGVGNQPQHF.

This clonotype has more than one count but fewer than ten. V and J are TRBV9 and TRBJ2-5; 8 positions match TRBD1. Germline assignment: CDR1 SGDLS and CDR2 YYNGEE. The CDR3 extends over 15 amino acids. V dropped 3 bases and J dropped 4; count of bases not matched to a gene: 8. As DNA, the CDR3 is TGTGCCAGCAGCGCCCAGACAGGGGTGGGAGAGACCCAGTACTTC. Translating it yields CASSAQTGVGETQYF.

This clonotype was seen more than once but under ten times. The chain combines TRBV7-2 with TRBJ1-1; D is unresolved. V was clipped by 1 base and J by 4 bases, with 10 bases between them. The CDR3 spans 14 residues. Germline values: CDR1 SGHTA, CDR2 FQGNSA. CDR3 coding DNA: TGTGCCAGCAGCTTAGTAGACACGGCCACTGAAGCTTTCTTT. This sequence encodes CASSLVDTATEAFF.

The chain recombines TRBV5-1 with TRBJ2-3; no clear D gene. CDR1 is SGHRS and CDR2 is YFSETQ in the germline V gene. This CDR3 is 15 amino acids long. V gave up 4 bases and J gave up 0 bases, with 12 bases separating them. CDR3 DNA: TGCGCCAGCAGCCCCGATTTACCCAGCACAGATACGCAGTATTTT. Its protein is CASSPDLPSTDTQYF.

V usage is TRBV5-1 and J usage is TRBJ2-7; possible D gene TRBD1, 6 bases. Germline V gene data show CDR1 as SGHRS and CDR2 as YFSETQ. Trimming pared 3 bases from V and 1 base from J, leaving 11 bases between. The CDR3 runs 14 residues. As DNA, the CDR3 is TGCGCCAGCAGCTGGCCGGACAGTTCCTACGAGCAGTACTTC. It yields the protein CASSWPDSSYEQYF.

Only a few counts were recorded for this clonotype. The chain couples TRBV7-2 to TRBJ2-5; tentatively, D is TRBD2 (5 bases). The germline gives CDR1 SGHTA, CDR2 FQGNSA. This CDR3 is 15 amino acids long. Trimming cost V 2 bases and J 5 bases, with 15 bases left between them. DNA of the CDR3: TGTGCCAGCAGCTTATTGCTGCGGGTGTGGGAGACCCAGTACTTC. It specifies CASSLLLRVWETQYF. Filled out from reference TRBV7-2 and TRBJ2-5, the complete variable domain reads GAGVSQSPSNKVTEKGKDVELRCDPISGHTALYWYRQSLGQGLEFLIYFQGNSAPDKSGLPSDRFSAERTGGSVSTLTIQRTQQEDSAVYLCASSLLLRVWETQYFGPGTRLLVL.

This chain uses TRBV12-3 or TRBV12-4 with TRBJ2-1, with TRBD1 as a possible D gene (6 bases). The CDR3 has 14 amino acids. Trimming removed 6 bases from V and 7 bases from J, with 16 bases in between. The CDR3 protein is CASRPLIGGNEQFF. Here the CDR3 DNA reads TGTGCCAGCAGACCGCTGATAGGGGGAAATGAGCAGTTCTTC.

The genes are TRBV3-1 and TRBJ2-7, with 14 nucleotides matching TRBD2. This CDR3 spans 18 amino acids. V was clipped by 4 bases and J by 4 bases; unmatched bases: 12. From germline, CDR1 is LGHDT and CDR2 YNNKEL (reference sequence). The CDR3 sequence: CASSRGTSGRQGFYEQYF. For the CDR3, the DNA is TGTGCCAGCAGCCGCGGGACTAGCGGGAGACAGGGATTTTACGAGCAGTACTTC.

V gene TRBV7-6 combines with J gene TRBJ2-3, with TRBD2 matching over 10 bases. The V segment lost 3 bases and the J segment 3 bases; nucleotides outside the gene matches: 9. Germline lookup yields CDR1 SGHVS and CDR2 FNYEAQ. The CDR3 has 17 residues. The CDR3 coding sequence is TGTGCCAGCAGCTTGAGGCTAGCGGGAGTGGTAACAGATACGCAGTATTTT. Its translation is CASSLRLAGVVTDTQYF.

The chain links TRBV9 to TRBJ2-7, with D possibly matching TRBD2 (5 bases). V lost 2 bases and J lost 0, with 6 bases in between. In germline, CDR1 is SGDLS, CDR2 YYNGEE. This CDR3 is 13 amino acids long. The CDR3 here is CASSVGASYEQYF. CDR3 in DNA: TGTGCCAGCAGCGTGGGAGCCTCCTACGAGCAGTACTTC. The full variable domain, completed using reference TRBV9 and TRBJ2-7, is DSGVTQTPKHLITATGQRVTLRCSPRSGDLSVYWYQQSLDQGLQFLIQYYNGEERAKGNILERFSAQQFPDLHSELNLSSLELGDSALYFCASSVGASYEQYFGPGTRLTVT.

The V gene is TRBV29-1, the J gene TRBJ2-5; D not resolved. From germline, CDR1 is SQVTM and CDR2 ANQGSEA. Trimming shortened V by 8 bases and J by 4 bases, and 11 bases separated the two germline ends. The CDR3 has 11 amino acids. CDR3 sequence: CSPTSGETQYF. CDR3 sequence (DNA): TGCAGCCCGACCTCGGGAGAGACCCAGTACTTC.

This clonotype has just a few counts. This sequence joins TRBV12-3 or TRBV12-4 and TRBJ2-1; D not resolved. V dropped 6 bases and J dropped 8 bases, with 11 bases sitting between them. This CDR3 region has 12 residues. The CDR3 DNA is TGTGCCAGCAGCAAGAGTAGGGATGAGCAGTTCTTC. This codes for CASSKSRDEQFF.